This TCR beta chain was sequenced for a study of T cell responses to AZD1222 COVID-19 vaccine. V was trimmed by 5 bases and J by 5 bases, leaving 12 bases between them. CDR3 length equals 13 residues. The protocol was immunoSEQ multiplex PCR, while the TCRdb copy is restricted to in-frame clones and leaves out a portion. The data contain around 100,000 clones, about 88% of them singletons. The source was peripheral blood, collected on day 0 of AZD1222 vaccination. The source of this sequence is an adult in good health. The J gene is TRBJ1-1, the V gene TRBV12-3 or TRBV12-4, with D hard to call. The CDR3 DNA is TGTGCCAGCAGTAGGAGGGTTGGGACTGAAGCTTTCTTT. It specifies CASSRRVGTEAFF.